This T cell receptor (beta chain) appears in the sequencing data of a study of a mutant IDH1 vaccine in newly diagnosed glioma. This clone has just one count. Libraries were prepared by immunoSEQ multiplex PCR; TCRdb keeps only in-frame clonotypes and omits some of them. The table records approximately 70,000 clones, 79% of them present only once. Time point: baseline, week 1 (first vaccination visit). Stated treatment: pre-vaccination baseline after standard-of-care therapy. The V end was cut by 7 bases, the J end by 0 bases, with 16 bases between. Per the germline V gene, CDR1 is SQVTM and CDR2 is ANQGSEA. CDR3 length equals 14 residues.

The clonotype was recovered from a man in his forties or fifties with glioma. Sequences were derived from PBMCs, sampled from a glioma patient treated with radiotherapy, temozolomide or both. The chain is built from TRBV29-1 and TRBJ2-7; D not resolved. CDR3 bases: TGCAGCGCCACCACTCCTAGGAGCTCCTACGAGCAGTACTTC. This translates into CSATTPRSSYEQYF.